The TCR beta chain under discussion was sequenced for a study of blood T cells in healthy people across ages. A J-beta primer mix and a sample-barcoded 5' primer were used in a second PCR of about 6 to 12 cycles. MiXCR, run by TCRdb on the 5' RACE reads, gives a single entry per CDR3 protein. The table has about 640,000 distinct CDR3 sequences, 40% to 45% seen once; the top ten hold 30%. CDR1 is SGHTA, CDR2 FQGNSA, per germline. V was shortened by 3 bases and J by 5 bases, with 10 bases between the two germline ends. The CDR3 loop spans 13 amino acids. This clonotype was observed many times. The sequenced sample was blood. V and J are TRBV7-2 and TRBJ2-5; D remains unclear. The clonotype comes from an elderly man in good health. CDR3 in DNA: TGTGCCAGCAGCTTGGGGTTTCGGGAGACCCAGTACTTC. Translated, it gives CASSLGFRETQYF.